Listed below are T cell receptor beta chains from one sample, sequenced in a study of cytomegalovirus exposure and HLA in healthy donors. TCRdb's copy holds only in-frame clones and misses some; the assay was immunoSEQ multiplex PCR. The table includes approximately 100,000 clones, more than 60% detected once. The specimen sequenced was PBMCs. Receptors were obtained from a man aged 25-40 years in good health and CMV-seronegative. Each CDR3 is given without its conserved first and last residue. The size field is filled for only some rows; it gives once, few, many or a size class.

V: TRBV7-9; size: NA; J: TRBJ2-7; length: 10; CDR3: SSSVTAYEQY
V: TRBV9; size: NA; J: TRBJ2-5; length: 14; CDR3: ASSVTGELVAETQY
V: TRBV5-1; size: once; J: TRBJ2-1; length: 15; CDR3: ASSPSRGASGRNEQF
V: TRBV28; size: NA; J: TRBJ1-2; length: 12; CDR3: ASSRVGQTYGYT
V: TRBV4-1; size: few; J: TRBJ2-7; length: 13; CDR3: ASSLGGDRPYEQY
V: TRBV6-6; size: NA; J: TRBJ1-1; length: 10; CDR3: ASFLERGKAF
V: TRBV4-2; size: NA; J: TRBJ1-5; length: 18; CDR3: ASSHEDRRGTAYSNQPQH
V: TRBV25-1; size: once; J: TRBJ2-7; length: 14; CDR3: ASSEPLDTLGYEQY
V: TRBV6-6; size: NA; J: TRBJ2-1; length: 13; CDR3: ASSYLAGGYNEQF
V: TRBV5-1; size: medium-sized; J: TRBJ1-4; length: 16; CDR3: ASRGSWTGIKTNEKLF
V: TRBV29-1; size: NA; J: TRBJ1-1; length: 12; CDR3: SAENRGRNTEAF
V: TRBV5-1; size: NA; J: NA; length: 16; CDR3: ASSLGTSGGALVHEQY
V: TRBV19; size: once; J: TRBJ2-7; length: 11; CDR3: ASSGTSGVEQY
V: TRBV6-4; size: few; J: TRBJ2-3; length: 13; CDR3: ASSENGGAADTQY
V: TRBV6-1; size: NA; J: TRBJ1-3; length: 12; CDR3: ASSESGFGNTIY
V: TRBV6-1; size: once; J: TRBJ2-7; length: 13; CDR3: ASSEAGLPTYEQY
V: TRBV27; size: once; J: TRBJ1-4; length: 10; CDR3: ASSLPGGKLF
V: TRBV27; size: NA; J: TRBJ1-1; length: 12; CDR3: ASSSRVRNTEAF
V: TRBV4-2; size: NA; J: TRBJ2-3; length: 12; CDR3: ASRLAGGPDTQY
V: TRBV18; size: NA; J: TRBJ2-7; length: 13; CDR3: ASSPRADYSYEQY
V: TRBV7-9; size: NA; J: TRBJ1-2; length: 12; CDR3: ASSLTAGLDGYT
V: TRBV4-2; size: NA; J: TRBJ2-3; length: 14; CDR3: ASSRRLAEGTDTQY
V: TRBV21-1; size: NA; J: TRBJ2-2; length: 15; CDR3: ASSNPRTAANTGELF